These 10 T cell receptor beta chains were sequenced from one sample in a study of cytomegalovirus exposure and HLA in healthy donors. PCR involved 60 Vbeta and 13 Jbeta primers. TCRdb keeps only in-frame clones here, not all; method: immunoSEQ multiplex PCR. Of approximately 59,000 clones listed, 65% to 80% are singletons. The sequenced material came from PBMCs. The source is a man aged 40-49 years in good health and CMV-seropositive.

The V gene is TRBV4-1, the J gene TRBJ2-5; 8 bases are shared with TRBD2. V was pared by 1 base and J by 4 bases, with 5 bases of the junction left unmatched. The germline CDR1 and CDR2 sequences are MGHRA and YSYEKL. CDR3 length: 15 residues. The CDR3 region is CASSQVGLAGETQYF. The CDR3 DNA reads as TGCGCCAGCAGCCAAGTAGGGCTAGCGGGAGAGACCCAGTACTTC.

This chain uses TRBV27 with TRBJ2-7; weak D call: TRBD1 (6 bases). CDR1 MNHEY and CDR2 SMNVEV come from the germline V gene (reference sequence). V lost 0 bases and J 13 bases, leaving 16 bases between the germline ends. This CDR3 is 13 amino acids long. The CDR3 region is CASSLSTGRQPYF. CDR3 bases: TGTGCCAGCAGTTTATCTACAGGGCGACAACCATACTTC.

The CDR3 sequence: CASSFASGGALETQYF. The DNA of the CDR3 is TGTGCCAGCAGCTTTGCTAGCGGGGGGGCCTTAGAGACCCAGTACTTC. The chain carries TRBV5-4 and TRBJ2-5; TRBD2 matches at 12 bases. This CDR3 contains 16 residues. Germline V gives CDR1 SGHNT, CDR2 YYREEE (reference sequence). Germline trimming cut 2 bases from V and 4 bases from J; bases unmatched to any gene: 6.

This chain uses TRBV5-1 with TRBJ2-5; possible D gene TRBD1, 6 bases. The J call is uncertain, as TRBJ2-7 better fits the DNA end. The germline gives CDR1 SGHRS, CDR2 YFSETQ. This CDR3 is built from 15 residues. The chain's CDR3 is CASSLAWGQTYEQYF. The CDR3 nucleotides are TGCGCCAGCAGCTTGGCTTGGGGACAAACCTACGAGCAGTACTTC.

The V call is TRBV4-3, the J call TRBJ2-1; 9 positions match TRBD1. J was trimmed by 7 bases and V by 2 bases; bases with no gene match: 9. Germline V CDR1 and CDR2: LGHNA, YSLEER. There are 16 residues in the CDR3. The CDR3: CASSQTGTGSENEQFF. Written as DNA, the CDR3 is TGCGCCAGCAGCCAAACCGGGACAGGGAGCGAAAATGAGCAGTTCTTC.

To note about this clone: The junction departs from the called germline gene at one end, perhaps through a read error. This sequence joins TRBV27 and TRBJ2-7; perhaps TRBD2 as D (6 bases). Germline CDR1 reads MNHEY; CDR2 reads SMNVEV (reference sequence). The CDR3 totals 12 residues. The CDR3 DNA sequence: TGTGCCTGCAGGGACTCCTCCTACGAGCAGTACTTC. Its translation is CACRDSSYEQYF.

This clone was recorded only once. J is TRBJ1-4 and V is TRBV4-3; TRBD1 aligns across 10 bases. V lost 1 base to trimming and J lost 6 bases; unmatched junction nucleotides: 5. The CDR3 contains 16 residues. The germline CDR1 and CDR2 sequences are LGHNA and YSLEER. CDR3 nucleotides: TGCGCCAGCAGCCAAGGGGACAGGGGCTCTTATGAAAAACTGTTTTTT. It is translated as CASSQGDRGSYEKLFF.

The V gene is TRBV5-1, the J gene TRBJ2-3, with D possibly being TRBD1 (6 bases). Deletions cut 7 bases from V and 0 bases from J, with 12 bases between. The V gene's germline CDR1 is SGHRS and CDR2 YFSETQ. This CDR3 comprises 14 residues. CDR3: CASRGQPSTDTQYF. CDR3 bases: TGCGCCAGCCGCGGACAGCCTAGCACAGATACGCAGTATTTT.

DNA of the CDR3: TGTGCCAGCAGCTCCCCTAGGGAGCGCACAGATACGCAGTATTTT. Its protein product is CASSSPRERTDTQYF. The V gene is TRBV5-6, the J gene TRBJ2-3; possible D gene TRBD2, 5 bases. The CDR3 length is 15 residues. Germline CDR1 is SGHDT and CDR2 is YYEEEE. The V end was cut by 3 bases, the J end by 1 base, with 12 bases between.

This rearrangement joins TRBV20-1 to TRBJ2-1, with D maybe TRBD1 (5 bases). Germline-derived CDR1 and CDR2 are DFQATT and SNEGSKA (reference sequence). The V end was cut by 1 base, the J end by 10 bases, with 8 bases between. The CDR3 runs 11 residues. The CDR3 coding sequence is TGCAGTGCTAGAGTGTCAGGGGAGCAGTTCTTC. Translating gives CSARVSGEQFF.